These 27 T cell receptor beta chains were all obtained from the same sample, sequenced in a study of beta chain features in type 1 diabetes. Findings of the study overall: There was a moderate but significant shortening of TCRB CDR3s in all four CD4+ subsets of Type 1 diabetes patients.

Isolated RNA was reverse transcribed in full, so expressed TCRB transcripts were sequenced. TCRdb keeps only in-frame clones here, not all; method: immunoSEQ multiplex PCR. The data show about 650,000 clones, with around 12% seen just once and more than 0.1% held by the top ten. The antigens for these receptors are not known. The sequencing sample was made of naive CD4+ T cells from blood. The receptors come from a man aged 30-40 years with type 1 diabetes.

This clone was recorded a few times. The chain joins TRBV7-7 to TRBJ2-7; 10 positions match TRBD1. Losses at the gene ends were 6 bases for V and 4 bases for J; bases not matched to a gene: 9. CDR3 size: 15 residues. Germline lookup yields CDR1 SSHAT and CDR2 FNYEAQ (reference sequence). The CDR3 DNA reads TGTGCCAGCAGTTTTCCGGGACAGGGGAGTTACGAGCAGTACTTC. Translated: CASSFPGQGSYEQYF.

In its sample, this clone was seen a few times. The chain couples TRBV7-9 to TRBJ2-7; D might be TRBD1 or TRBD2, each matching 5 bases. This CDR3 comprises 12 residues. Germline CDR1 is SEHNR and CDR2 is FQNEAQ (reference sequence). Trimming took 7 bases from V and 6 from J, leaving 13 bases between them. In DNA, the CDR3 is TGTGCCAGCAATACCGCGAGGGGCGAGCAGTACTTC. This gives the protein CASNTARGEQYF.

This clone was counted a few times. The sample has other DNA sequences that encode this CDR3 too. This rearrangement joins TRBV30 to TRBJ1-5; D is unclear. V was pared by 0 bases and J by 2 bases, with 8 bases between. The CDR3 covers 14 residues. Germline V gene data show CDR1 as GTSNPN and CDR2 as SVGIG (reference sequence). Here the CDR3 DNA reads TGTGCCTGGAGTGTACCCGGGGGCAATCAGCCCCAGCATTTT. It codes for CAWSVPGGNQPQHF.

This rearrangement joins TRBV7-2 to TRBJ2-5; D may match TRBD1 or TRBD2 (5 bases each). The germline CDR1 and CDR2 sequences are SGHTA and FQGNSA. This CDR3 contains 14 residues. Trimming pared 2 bases from V and 4 bases from J, leaving 11 bases between. CDR3 sequence reads: CASSLSPGTETQYF. CDR3 in DNA: TGTGCCAGCAGCTTATCACCAGGGACAGAGACCCAGTACTTC.

This chain uses TRBV9 with TRBJ1-5, with D unclear. V was cut by 0 bases and J by 7 bases, with 14 bases left in between. The CDR3 loop spans 15 amino acids. Germline assignment: CDR1 SGDLS and CDR2 YYNGEE. The CDR3 is CASSVEDGWRQPQHF. DNA for the CDR3: TGTGCCAGCAGCGTAGAGGATGGGTGGAGACAGCCCCAGCATTTT.

This clone appeared a few times. The chain is built from TRBV9 and TRBJ2-7, with D possibly being TRBD2 (6 bases). Looked up from germline, CDR1 is SGDLS and CDR2 is YYNGEE. This CDR3 is built from 15 residues. With 0 bases removed from V and 5 bases from J, the gap between germline ends came to 15 bases. CDR3: CASSVAGGVTHEQYF. In DNA form, the CDR3 reads TGTGCCAGCAGCGTAGCAGGCGGGGTAACCCACGAGCAGTACTTC.

The V gene is TRBV2, the J gene TRBJ2-7, with 11 bases fitting TRBD2. V lost 5 bases and J lost 3; bases outside the gene matches: 3. CDR1 and CDR2 from the germline V gene are SNHLY and FYNNEI. The CDR3 runs to 14 residues. CDR3 loop: CASSTSGGRYEQYF. CDR3 sequence (DNA): TGTGCCAGCAGTACTAGCGGGGGCCGCTACGAGCAGTACTTC.

This clone turned up a few times. The rearrangement joins TRBV4-2 to TRBJ2-5, with D unclear. The germline gives CDR1 LGHNA, CDR2 YNFKEQ. The CDR3 is 13 amino acids. The ends were cut back, 2 bases at V and 2 bases at J, with 6 bases in the middle. The CDR3, as DNA: TGTGCCAGCAGCCAAAGGGAACAAGAGACCCAGTACTTC. Translation gives CASSQREQETQYF.

The rearrangement links TRBV25-1 to TRBJ2-7; TRBD1 might be the D (5 bases). CDR1 is MGHDK, CDR2 SYGVNS, per germline. CDR3 length: 13 amino acids. V lost 4 bases, J lost 6 bases, and 13 bases lay in between. The CDR3 reads CASSAQVSFEQYF. The DNA for the CDR3 is TGTGCCAGCAGTGCACAGGTTTCTTTCGAGCAGTACTTC.

This clone was picked up a small number of times. This chain links TRBV10-3 with TRBJ2-5, with 8 bases aligning to TRBD1. The CDR3 totals 15 residues. The J segment lost 4 bases and the V segment lost 3 bases, leaving 7 bases of the junction unmatched. Germline CDR1 ENHRY, CDR2 SYGVKD. CDR3 in DNA: TGTGCCATCAGTGAAAGCCAGGGGGCCGGAGAGACCCAGTACTTC. Protein sequence: CAISESQGAGETQYF.

The chain recombines TRBV5-1 with TRBJ2-1; possibly TRBD2 for D (6 bases). The CDR3 has 13 residues. The germline CDR1 and CDR2 sequences are SGHRS and YFSETQ. Trimming removed 4 bases at V and 9 bases at J, with 14 bases between. The CDR3 here is CASSPAGGREQFF. DNA for the CDR3: TGCGCCAGCAGCCCCGCCGGGGGACGTGAGCAGTTCTTC.

V and J are TRBV30 and TRBJ2-3; D remains ambiguous. The ends were cut back, 0 bases at V and 5 bases at J, with 6 bases in the middle. The CDR3 has 12 amino acids. Germline V gene data show CDR1 as GTSNPN and CDR2 as SVGIG (reference sequence). The CDR3: CAWSVARDTQYF. The DNA for the CDR3 is TGTGCCTGGAGTGTAGCTAGAGATACGCAGTATTTT.

This clone was seen at least ten times. The gene calls are TRBV28 and TRBJ1-2; D unclear. The CDR3 spans 11 residues. Germline V CDR1 and CDR2: MDHEN, SYDVKM. Trimming shortened V by 6 bases and J by 13 bases, and 15 bases separated the two germline ends. The CDR3 DNA sequence: TGTGCCAGCAGATCCTCGACGGCCGGCACCTTC. Translated, it gives CASRSSTAGTF.

V gene TRBV4-2 combines with J gene TRBJ1-2; the D is unclear. Deletions cut 0 bases from V and 2 bases from J, with 7 bases between. Per germline, CDR1 LGHNA and CDR2 YNFKEQ. The length of the CDR3 is 14 residues. DNA for the CDR3: TGTGCCAGCAGCCAAGAACAAGGAAACTATGGCTACACCTTC. This translates into CASSQEQGNYGYTF.

J is TRBJ1-2 and V is TRBV5-6, with D possibly TRBD1 on 5 matching bases. This CDR3 spans 14 amino acids. The ends were cut back, 4 bases at V and 4 bases at J, with 14 bases in the middle. CDR1 is SGHDT and CDR2 is YYEEEE in the germline V gene. The CDR3 spells CASSRDGGSYGYTF. CDR3 bases: TGTGCCAGCAGCCGGGACGGAGGGTCCTATGGCTACACCTTC.

This rearrangement joins TRBV6-5 to TRBJ1-3, with D maybe TRBD1 (5 bases). This CDR3 is 14 amino acids long. The V end lost 5 bases, the J end lost 0 bases, and 8 bases lay between the germline ends. Germline lookup yields CDR1 MNHEY and CDR2 SVGAGI. The CDR3 is CASSPGGSGNTIYF. The CDR3 nucleotides are TGTGCCAGCAGTCCGGGGGGCTCTGGAAACACCATATATTTT.

This chain uses TRBV7-2 with TRBJ2-7; 8 bases are a match to TRBD1. The CDR3 has 17 amino acids. Germline loops: CDR1 SGHTA, CDR2 FQGNSA. J lost 3 bases, V lost 5 bases, and 15 bases had no gene match. This CDR3 reads CASSRSLWTGSRYEQYF. The CDR3 coding sequence is TGTGCCAGCAGCCGCAGTTTATGGACAGGGTCTCGCTACGAGCAGTACTTC.

The genes are TRBV27 and TRBJ2-6; the D is unclear. Germline CDR1 is MNHEY and CDR2 is SMNVEV (reference sequence). CDR3 size: 18 residues. Trimming pared 2 bases from V and 0 bases from J, leaving 14 bases between. CDR3 sequence reads: CASSLRGRPTSGANVLTF. The CDR3 nucleotides are TGTGCCAGCAGTTTACGCGGACGGCCCACCTCTGGGGCCAACGTCCTGACTTTC.

This chain links TRBV7-6 with TRBJ2-1; no clear D gene. Germline V gives CDR1 SGHVS, CDR2 FNYEAQ. The CDR3 runs to 15 residues. The V gene lost 5 bases and the J gene lost 1 base, with 12 bases spanning the gap. The CDR3 nucleotides read TGTGCCAGCAGCCCGGGCCCTGGGTCCTACAATGAGCAGTTCTTC. The encoded protein is CASSPGPGSYNEQFF.

In its sample, this clone was seen once. The chain is built from TRBV15 and TRBJ2-2; possible D gene TRBD1, 5 bases. Trimming took 3 bases from V and 2 from J, leaving 13 bases between them. Germline loops: CDR1 LNHNV, CDR2 YYDKDF (reference sequence). The CDR3 length is 16 residues. DNA of the CDR3: TGTGCCACCAGCAGGGAAAGGGGTCGCAACACCGGGGAGCTGTTTTTT. Translating it yields CATSRERGRNTGELFF.

This clone was observed a handful of times. This chain uses TRBV6-5 with TRBJ1-2, with a weak D call TRBD1 (6 bases). The germline V and J ends were trimmed by 2 bases and 8 bases, with 12 bases remaining between them. Germline V CDR1 and CDR2: MNHEY, SVGAGI. This CDR3 has 13 amino acids. CDR3 in amino acids: CASSYEGEFGYTF. For the CDR3, the DNA is TGTGCCAGCAGTTACGAGGGGGAGTTCGGCTACACCTTC.

The V gene is TRBV7-8, the J gene TRBJ1-2; 11 bases map to TRBD1. Germline V gene sequence: CDR1 SGHVS, CDR2 FQNEAQ. The CDR3 runs 15 residues. After removal of 4 bases from V and 7 bases from J, the junction contained 8 bases not matched to a gene. For the CDR3, the DNA is TGTGCCAGCAGCTCCAAACCGGACAGGGGGCGTGGCTACACCTTC. Its protein product is CASSSKPDRGRGYTF. The complete variable domain, with remaining parts taken from reference TRBV7-8 and TRBJ1-2, reads GAGVSQSPRYKVAKRGQDVALRCDPISGHVSLFWYQQALGQGPEFLTYFQNEAQLDKSGLPSDRFFAERPEGSVSTLKIQRTQQEDSAVYLCASSSKPDRGRGYTFGSGTRLTVV.

The J gene is TRBJ2-3, the V gene TRBV5-1; D is uncertain. CDR3 length: 15 residues. Germline lookup yields CDR1 SGHRS and CDR2 YFSETQ. The ends were cut back, 3 bases at V and 0 bases at J, with 11 bases in the middle. CDR3 region: CASSSMTRSTDTQYF. The DNA of the CDR3 is TGCGCCAGCAGCTCCATGACGAGGAGCACAGATACGCAGTATTTT.

In DNA form, the CDR3 reads TGTGCCAGCAGTATCAGGGGGCTTGGGGAGACCCAGTACTTC. Translated: CASSIRGLGETQYF. J is TRBJ2-5 and V is TRBV2; 8 bases map to TRBD1. CDR1 is SNHLY and CDR2 is FYNNEI in the germline V gene. The J segment lost 5 bases and the V segment lost 5 bases, leaving 7 bases of the junction unmatched. CDR3 length: 14 amino acids.

The V call is TRBV7-2, the J call TRBJ2-1; D not certain. V lost 5 bases, J lost 2 bases, and 10 bases lay in between. The CDR3 is 14 amino acids. Germline V gives CDR1 SGHTA, CDR2 FQGNSA. DNA for the CDR3: TGTGCCAGCAGCGGAACCCCGCCCTACAATGAGCAGTTCTTC. It yields the protein CASSGTPPYNEQFF.

There are a few counts of this clone. The rearrangement joins TRBV20-1 to TRBJ2-7; D not resolved. CDR3 length: 11 amino acids. The V end lost 2 bases, the J end lost 4 bases, and 6 bases lay between the germline ends. Germline CDR1 is DFQATT and CDR2 is SNEGSKA (reference sequence). As DNA, the CDR3 is TGCAGTGCTAGATCCCAGTACGAGCAGTACTTC. This sequence encodes CSARSQYEQYF.

This clone was seen only a few times. This chain joins TRBV11-2 and TRBJ1-2; no firm D call. Trimming stripped 2 bases from V and 6 bases from J, with 10 bases between. The CDR3 is 13 residues long. The germline CDR1 and CDR2 sequences are SGHAT and FQNNGV. CDR3 coding DNA: TGTGCCAGCAGCTTAATGTATGCAGATGGCTACACCTTC. Translating it yields CASSLMYADGYTF. Complete variable domain (other parts from reference TRBV11-2 and TRBJ1-2): EAGVAQSPRYKIIEKRQSVAFWCNPISGHATLYWYQQILGQGPKLLIQFQNNGVVDDSQLPKDRFSAERLKGVDSTLKIQPAKLEDSAVYLCASSLMYADGYTFGSGTRLTVV.